One sample yielded the 32 T cell receptor beta chains listed below, sequenced in a study of T-cell reconstitution after alpha-beta-depleted transplantation in children. Preparing the TCRbeta library involved the use of unique molecular identifiers. TCRdb reprocessed the PCR reads via MiXCR and lists one record per CDR3 protein. The sample includes about 350,000 distinct CDR3 sequences, roughly 16% of them seen just once. Sequencing used PBMCs, mostly from graft donor cells, obtained 360 days after TCRalphabeta/CD19-depleted stem cell transplant. These receptors were obtained from a male patient aged 2-15 years who had a stem cell transplant for acute lymphoblastic leukemia, so the T cells may come from the graft donor.

The CDR3 coding sequence is TGTGCCAGTCCCCTGAGGGAGGGCTACAATGAGCAGTTCTTC. Its translation: CASPLREGYNEQFF. This sequence joins TRBV28 and TRBJ2-1; 7 bases match TRBD2. CDR3 length: 14 residues. Per germline, CDR1 MDHEN and CDR2 SYDVKM. V dropped 9 bases and J dropped 3; count of bases not matched to a gene: 8.

This clonotype came up many times. The rearrangement links TRBV9 to TRBJ1-1; D remains ambiguous. CDR1 is SGDLS, CDR2 YYNGEE, per germline. The CDR3 is made up of 16 amino acids. V dropped 0 bases and J dropped 7 bases, with 19 bases sitting between them. The CDR3 DNA is TGTGCCAGCAGCGTAGCCAGCCGGGGTCCCCAGAGTGAAGCTTTCTTT. This translates into CASSVASRGPQSEAFF.

This clonotype was recorded many times. This chain joins TRBV12-3 or TRBV12-4 and TRBJ1-2; tentatively, D is TRBD1 (6 bases). The V gene lost 4 bases and the J gene lost 4 bases, with 13 bases spanning the gap. The CDR3 is 14 residues long. CDR3: CASSSLGQSYGYTF. The CDR3 region has the DNA TGTGCCAGCAGTTCCCTCGGACAGTCCTATGGCTACACCTTC.

This clonotype was counted only a few times. The chain couples TRBV5-1 to TRBJ2-3, with unresolved D. Germline V gene sequence: CDR1 SGHRS, CDR2 YFSETQ. CDR3 length equals 16 residues. V gave up 0 bases and J gave up 3 bases, with 14 bases separating them. CDR3 in amino acids: CASSLEIPGRTDTQYF. Written as DNA, the CDR3 is TGCGCCAGCAGCTTGGAGATCCCGGGTCGGACAGATACGCAGTATTTT.

This clonotype turned up a few times. The chain is built from TRBV4-2 and TRBJ1-1; unclear D gene. The CDR3 is made up of 13 amino acids. In germline, CDR1 is LGHNA, CDR2 YNFKEQ. V was shortened by 1 base and J by 7 bases, with 10 bases between the two germline ends. CDR3 sequence: CASSQVQEDEAFF. CDR3 nucleotides: TGTGCCAGCAGCCAAGTCCAGGAGGATGAAGCTTTCTTT.

The rearrangement links TRBV10-3 to TRBJ2-7; D call uncertain. Between the trimmed V and J ends, which lost 4 bases and 0 bases, there was a span of 7 bases. The CDR3 consists of 13 residues. Germline V gives CDR1 ENHRY, CDR2 SYGVKD. Written as DNA, the CDR3 is TGTGCCATCAGTGGGCCTTACTCCTACGAGCAGTACTTC. It translates to CAISGPYSYEQYF.

This clonotype was detected many times. The rearrangement links TRBV5-1 to TRBJ1-4, with D possibly TRBD1 on 5 matching bases. CDR3 length equals 15 residues. The germline V and J ends were trimmed by 1 base and 6 bases, with 13 bases remaining between them. Germline CDR1 reads SGHRS; CDR2 reads YFSETQ. As DNA, the CDR3 is TGCGCCAGCAGCTTGATGGGACCCAGCCATGAAAAACTGTTTTTT. Translated: CASSLMGPSHEKLFF.

V usage is TRBV24-1 and J usage is TRBJ2-5; 9 positions agree with TRBD1. The germline V gene has CDR1 KGHDR and CDR2 SFDVKD. CDR3 length equals 16 residues. V was pared by 3 bases and J by 0 bases, with 4 bases of the junction left unmatched. Here the CDR3 reads CATSDGGQGYQETQYF. CDR3 in DNA: TGTGCCACCAGTGATGGAGGACAGGGGTACCAAGAGACCCAGTACTTC.

This clonotype has more than one count but fewer than ten. This chain joins TRBV12-3 or TRBV12-4 and TRBJ2-3; 8 bases line up with TRBD2. This CDR3 is 14 amino acids long. V lost 5 bases and J lost 4; bases outside the gene matches: 5. Written as DNA, the CDR3 is TGTGCCAGCAGTCAAGCGGGAGTCGCAGATACGCAGTATTTT. Translation gives CASSQAGVADTQYF.

The chain carries TRBV4-3 and TRBJ1-1, with 8 nucleotides matching TRBD1. The CDR3 is 15 amino acids. In germline, CDR1 is LGHNA, CDR2 YSLEER. The ends lost 3 bases at V and 5 bases at J; junction bases unmatched: 8. The CDR3 here is CASSQWSQGATEAFF. CDR3 in DNA: TGCGCCAGCAGCCAGTGGTCCCAGGGGGCGACTGAAGCTTTCTTT.

The J gene is TRBJ2-1, the V gene TRBV7-2; D is ambiguous. CDR1 and CDR2 (germline): SGHTA, FQGNSA. The CDR3 loop spans 13 amino acids. The germline V and J ends were trimmed by 1 base and 8 bases, with 9 bases remaining between them. The CDR3 DNA reads TGTGCCAGCAGCTTAGTACCCTTCGATGAGCAGTTCTTC. Translating it yields CASSLVPFDEQFF.

This clonotype appeared a few times. The V call is TRBV6-2 or TRBV6-3, the J call TRBJ2-2, with TRBD1 as a possible D gene (6 bases). Between the trimmed V and J ends, which lost 2 bases and 0 bases, there was a span of 22 bases. The CDR3 covers 20 residues. The V gene's germline CDR1 is MNHEY and CDR2 SVGEGT. CDR3 in amino acids: CASSYGVPGHRPPNTGELFF. The CDR3 coding sequence is TGTGCCAGCAGTTACGGGGTACCGGGACATAGGCCCCCGAACACCGGGGAGCTGTTTTTT.

V is TRBV7-8 and J is TRBJ2-7; D gene ambiguous. V lost 1 base and J lost 5, with 9 bases in between. CDR1 and CDR2 (germline): SGHVS, FQNEAQ. The CDR3 has 13 amino acids. The CDR3 region is CASSLELRHEQYF. In DNA form, the CDR3 reads TGTGCCAGCAGCTTAGAGCTTCGCCACGAGCAGTACTTC.

The rearrangement uses TRBV9 and TRBJ1-5; D gene unclear. The CDR3 consists of 13 residues. Trimming removed 0 bases at V and 6 bases at J, with 7 bases between. Germline lookup yields CDR1 SGDLS and CDR2 YYNGEE. CDR3 protein: CASSVESGQPQHF. CDR3 sequence (DNA): TGTGCCAGCAGCGTAGAGTCAGGTCAGCCCCAGCATTTT.

This clonotype came up many times. This chain connects TRBV6-5 to TRBJ2-1; possibly TRBD2 for D (5 bases). CDR1 is MNHEY, CDR2 SVGAGI, per germline. The CDR3 length is 15 residues. Trimming pared 0 bases from V and 9 bases from J, leaving 15 bases between. CDR3 protein: CASSYSLWELPEQFF. CDR3 sequence (DNA): TGTGCCAGCAGTTACTCGCTTTGGGAGTTGCCTGAGCAGTTCTTC.

This clonotype was picked up many times. This rearrangement joins TRBV10-3 to TRBJ2-2, with unresolved D. CDR1 and CDR2 (germline): ENHRY, SYGVKD. CDR3 length equals 14 residues. Trimming removed 6 bases from V and 1 base from J, with 9 bases in between. CDR3 nucleotide sequence: TGTGCCATCAGCCTTCTAGAGAACACCGGGGAGCTGTTTTTT. Its translation: CAISLLENTGELFF.

This clonotype occurred a few times. The V call is TRBV20-1, the J call TRBJ2-1, with TRBD1 matching 7 bases. The CDR3 is 14 residues long. The germline V gene has CDR1 DFQATT and CDR2 SNEGSKA (reference sequence). V was clipped by 6 bases and J by 3 bases; unmatched bases: 8. The CDR3 DNA reads TGCAGTGCCCAAGGGGGCCGGTTCTACAATGAGCAGTTCTTC. It is translated as CSAQGGRFYNEQFF.

There are a few counts of this clonotype. The rearrangement links TRBV7-3 to TRBJ2-1, with D uncertain. Germline V lookup: CDR1 SGHTA, CDR2 FQGTGA. The CDR3 runs to 16 residues. The ends were cut back, 5 bases at V and 0 bases at J, with 14 bases in the middle. The CDR3 is CASSPSRASSYNEQFF. The DNA of the CDR3 is TGTGCCAGCAGCCCTTCCCGGGCGAGCTCCTACAATGAGCAGTTCTTC.

This clonotype was seen a few times. V and J are TRBV20-1 and TRBJ2-3, with D maybe TRBD2 (6 bases). Germline V gives CDR1 DFQATT, CDR2 SNEGSKA (reference sequence). V was trimmed by 4 bases and J by 3 bases, leaving 17 bases between them. The length of the CDR3 is 15 residues. CDR3 loop: CSATPEAGRTDTQYF. CDR3 DNA sequence: TGCAGTGCTACCCCGGAAGCGGGCCGGACAGATACGCAGTATTTT.

The table lists this clonotype with many counts. The rearrangement uses TRBV6-5 and TRBJ2-1; D gene unclear. The length of the CDR3 is 17 residues. The V end was cut by 0 bases, the J end by 0 bases, with 12 bases between. Germline CDR1 and CDR2: MNHEY and SVGAGI. CDR3 amino acids: CASSYSQDPSSYNEQFF. Here the CDR3 DNA reads TGTGCCAGCAGTTACTCGCAGGACCCGAGCTCCTACAATGAGCAGTTCTTC.

This clonotype showed up many times. The chain joins TRBV6-1 to TRBJ2-3; 10 bases match TRBD2. The trim removed 6 bases at V and 6 bases at J, leaving 12 bases unmatched. CDR3 length equals 16 residues. CDR1 is MNHNS, CDR2 SASEGT, per germline. The DNA of the CDR3 is TGTGCCAGCAGCCCTAGCGGGAGCCCGGGGGGGGATACGCAGTATTTT. This sequence encodes CASSPSGSPGGDTQYF.

The rearrangement uses TRBV7-2 and TRBJ1-2; possibly TRBD1 for D (5 bases). V was pared by 3 bases and J by 8 bases, with 19 bases between. CDR3 size: 15 residues. Germline V gene sequence: CDR1 SGHTA, CDR2 FQGNSA. The CDR3 reads CASSLGPDLRGGYTF. DNA for the CDR3: TGTGCCAGCAGCTTGGGGCCGGACCTTCGAGGCGGCTACACCTTC.

The gene calls are TRBV7-3 and TRBJ2-3, with D perhaps matching TRBD1 or TRBD2 (5 bases each). CDR3 length: 18 amino acids. Germline V lookup: CDR1 SGHTA, CDR2 FQGTGA. Trimming stripped 1 base from V and 1 base from J, with 18 bases between. CDR3 sequence reads: CASSLMVTGSRGTDTQYF. The CDR3 nucleotides are TGTGCCAGCAGCTTAATGGTTACAGGTTCGAGGGGCACAGATACGCAGTATTTT.

This chain uses TRBV4-2 with TRBJ2-7; no reliable D call. The CDR3 has 13 residues. Trimming removed 4 bases from V and 2 bases from J, with 9 bases in between. Germline CDR1 reads LGHNA; CDR2 reads YNFKEQ. CDR3 in DNA: TGTGCCAGCAGCCCCCCACATACCTACGAGCAGTACTTC. Its translation: CASSPPHTYEQYF.

The chain employs TRBV12-3 or TRBV12-4 and TRBJ2-3, with D possibly matching TRBD1 (6 bases). V was clipped by 7 bases and J by 11 bases, with 16 bases between them. CDR3 length: 12 residues. The CDR3 bases are TGTGCCAGCACCGAGACAGGCCCCATGCAGTATTTT. Amino acid sequence: CASTETGPMQYF.

The chain employs TRBV28 and TRBJ2-1; 9 nucleotides agree with TRBD1. Germline assignment: CDR1 MDHEN and CDR2 SYDVKM. Trimming took 9 bases from V and 7 from J; bases not matched to a gene: 22. The length of the CDR3 is 18 residues. CDR3 loop: CARSLGIPGTGPTNEQFF. The CDR3, as DNA: TGTGCCAGGAGCCTGGGGATCCCCGGGACAGGGCCCACTAATGAGCAGTTCTTC.

V is TRBV4-3 and J is TRBJ2-2; D not resolved. The CDR3 covers 16 residues. The V end lost 2 bases, the J end lost 7 bases, and 17 bases lay between the germline ends. In germline, CDR1 is LGHNA, CDR2 YSLEER. The CDR3, as DNA: TGCGCCAGCAGCCAACGGGCATGGGGTCTTGACGGGGAGCTGTTTTTT. Encoded protein: CASSQRAWGLDGELFF.

There are a few counts of this clonotype. J is TRBJ2-7 and V is TRBV3-1; the D is unclear. Germline V lookup: CDR1 LGHDT, CDR2 YNNKEL (reference sequence). This CDR3 has 11 residues. The V gene lost 8 bases and the J gene lost 6 bases, with 11 bases spanning the gap. The CDR3, as DNA: TGTGCCAGCGGAAGGATAGGCGAGCAGTACTTC. This gives the protein CASGRIGEQYF.

This clonotype has a handful of counts. The V and J genes are TRBV9 and TRBJ2-3; a possible D gene is TRBD1 (6 bases). The CDR3 extends over 15 amino acids. V shed 1 base and J shed 1 base, with 10 bases lying between them. Germline V gene sequence: CDR1 SGDLS, CDR2 YYNGEE. The CDR3 protein is CASSVRTDGTDTQYF. The CDR3 DNA is TGTGCCAGCAGCGTAAGGACAGACGGCACAGATACGCAGTATTTT.

The chain carries TRBV12-3 or TRBV12-4 and TRBJ2-7; TRBD2 agrees at 7 bases. The CDR3 runs to 14 residues. With V trimmed by 3 bases and J by 2 bases, 4 bases remained unmatched. The CDR3 sequence: CASSLFAGAYEQYF. The CDR3 DNA reads as TGTGCCAGCAGTTTGTTTGCGGGAGCCTACGAGCAGTACTTC.

This sequence joins TRBV6-5 and TRBJ2-3; D may match TRBD1 or TRBD2 (7 bases each). Looked up from germline, CDR1 is MNHEY and CDR2 is SVGAGI. Trimming took off 5 bases at V and 1 base at J, with 19 bases between the two ends. The CDR3 totals 17 residues. The CDR3 bases are TGTGCCAGCAGTCCAAGACAGGGCGCGGGGGGCACAGATACGCAGTATTTT. Translation gives CASSPRQGAGGTDTQYF.

The V call is TRBV19, the J call TRBJ2-7; D unresolved. Trimming cost V 3 bases and J 2 bases, with 8 bases left between them. Germline-derived CDR1 and CDR2 are LNHDA and SQIVND (reference sequence). The CDR3 totals 13 residues. CDR3 in amino acids: CASSMRQTYEQYF. DNA for the CDR3: TGTGCCAGTAGTATGCGCCAGACCTACGAGCAGTACTTC.